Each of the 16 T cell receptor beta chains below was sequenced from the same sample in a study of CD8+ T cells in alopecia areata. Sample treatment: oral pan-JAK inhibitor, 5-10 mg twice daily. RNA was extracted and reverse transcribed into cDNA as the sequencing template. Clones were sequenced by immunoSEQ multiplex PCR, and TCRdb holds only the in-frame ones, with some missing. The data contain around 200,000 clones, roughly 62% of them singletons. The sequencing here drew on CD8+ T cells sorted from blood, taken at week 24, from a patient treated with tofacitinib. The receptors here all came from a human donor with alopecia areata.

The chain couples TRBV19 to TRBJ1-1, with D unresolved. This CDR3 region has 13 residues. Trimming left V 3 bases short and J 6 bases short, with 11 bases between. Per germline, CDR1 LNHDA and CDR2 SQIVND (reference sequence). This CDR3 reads CASSISHWAEAFF. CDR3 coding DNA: TGTGCCAGTAGTATTTCCCATTGGGCTGAAGCTTTCTTT.

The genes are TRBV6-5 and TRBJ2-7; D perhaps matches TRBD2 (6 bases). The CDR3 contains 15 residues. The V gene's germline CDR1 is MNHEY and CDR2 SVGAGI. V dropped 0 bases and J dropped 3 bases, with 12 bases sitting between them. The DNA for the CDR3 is TGTGCCAGCAGTTACTCGCGGGGAGCGGGCTACGAGCAGTACTTC. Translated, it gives CASSYSRGAGYEQYF.

The CDR3 nucleotides are TGTGCCAGCAGCCAATACCGGGAAACGACGGGAGAGGGGGAGACCCAGTACTTC. Translation: CASSQYRETTGEGETQYF. The chain joins TRBV14 to TRBJ2-5; TRBD2 is a possible D gene (6 bases). Germline CDR1 is SGHDN and CDR2 is FVKESK. The V and J ends lost 2 bases and 5 bases respectively, with 24 bases between them. The CDR3 is 18 amino acids.

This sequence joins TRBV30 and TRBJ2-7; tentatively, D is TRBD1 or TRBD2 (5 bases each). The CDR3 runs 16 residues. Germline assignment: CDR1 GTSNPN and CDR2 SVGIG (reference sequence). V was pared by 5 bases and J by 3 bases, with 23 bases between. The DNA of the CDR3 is TGTGCCTGGTTTGATATTCCCCGGGACGGCAACTACGAGCAGTACTTC. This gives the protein CAWFDIPRDGNYEQYF.

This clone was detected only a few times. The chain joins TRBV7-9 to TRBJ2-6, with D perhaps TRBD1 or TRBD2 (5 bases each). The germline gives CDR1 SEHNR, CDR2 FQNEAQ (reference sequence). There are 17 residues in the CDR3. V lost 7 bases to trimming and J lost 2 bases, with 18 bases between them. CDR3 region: CASILGTVTPGANVLTF. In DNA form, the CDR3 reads TGTGCCAGCATCCTGGGGACGGTAACTCCTGGGGCCAACGTCCTGACTTTC.

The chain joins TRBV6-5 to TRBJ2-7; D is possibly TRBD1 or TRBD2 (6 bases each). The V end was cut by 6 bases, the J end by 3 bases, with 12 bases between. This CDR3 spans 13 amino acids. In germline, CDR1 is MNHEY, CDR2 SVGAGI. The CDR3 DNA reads TGTGCCAGCAGCGAAGAGGGGGGCTACGAGCAGTACTTC. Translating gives CASSEEGGYEQYF.

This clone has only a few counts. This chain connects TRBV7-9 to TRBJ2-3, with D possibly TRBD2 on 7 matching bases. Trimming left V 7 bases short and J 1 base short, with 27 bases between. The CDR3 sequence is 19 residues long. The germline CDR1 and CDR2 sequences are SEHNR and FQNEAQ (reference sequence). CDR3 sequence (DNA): TGTGCCAGCAACCTCCGGGAGCGGGGACACACGGTCGGCACAGATACGCAGTATTTT. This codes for CASNLRERGHTVGTDTQYF. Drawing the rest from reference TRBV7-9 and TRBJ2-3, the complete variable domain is DTGVSQNPRHKITKRGQNVTFRCDPISEHNRLYWYRQTLGQGPEFLTYFQNEAQLEKSRLLSDRFSAERPKGSFSTLEIQRTEQGDSAMYLCASNLRERGHTVGTDTQYFGPGTRLTVL.

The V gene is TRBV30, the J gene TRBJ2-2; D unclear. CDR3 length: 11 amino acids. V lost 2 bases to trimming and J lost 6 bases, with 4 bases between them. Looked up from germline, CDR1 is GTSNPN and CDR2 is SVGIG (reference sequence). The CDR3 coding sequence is TGTGCCTGGAGTAGCCCCGGGGAGCTGTTTTTT. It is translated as CAWSSPGELFF. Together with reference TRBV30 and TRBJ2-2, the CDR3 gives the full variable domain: SQTIHQWPATLVQPVGSPLSLECTVEGTSNPNLYWYRQAAGRGLQLLFYSVGIGQISSEVPQNLSASRPQDRQFILSSKKLLLSDSGFYLCAWSSPGELFFGEGSRLTVL.

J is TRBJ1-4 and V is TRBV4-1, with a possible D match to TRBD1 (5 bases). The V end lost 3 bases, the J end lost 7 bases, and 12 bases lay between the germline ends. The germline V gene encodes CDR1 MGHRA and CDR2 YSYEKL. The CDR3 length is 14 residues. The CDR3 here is CASSHRQGGEKLFF. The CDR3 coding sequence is TGCGCCAGCAGCCATAGGCAGGGAGGTGAAAAACTGTTTTTT.

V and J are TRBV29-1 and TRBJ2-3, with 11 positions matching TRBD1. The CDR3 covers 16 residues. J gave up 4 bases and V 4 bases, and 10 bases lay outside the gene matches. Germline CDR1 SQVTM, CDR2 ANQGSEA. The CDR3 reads CSVVSGQGAVSDTQYF. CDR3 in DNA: TGCAGCGTTGTTTCCGGACAGGGGGCGGTTTCAGATACGCAGTATTTT.

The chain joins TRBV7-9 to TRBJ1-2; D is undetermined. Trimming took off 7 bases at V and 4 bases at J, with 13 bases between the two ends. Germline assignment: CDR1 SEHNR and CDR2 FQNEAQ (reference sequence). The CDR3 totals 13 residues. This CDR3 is CASNRDSVYGYTF. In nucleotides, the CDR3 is TGTGCCAGCAACCGAGACTCAGTCTATGGCTACACCTTC. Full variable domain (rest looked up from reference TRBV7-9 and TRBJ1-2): DTGVSQNPRHKITKRGQNVTFRCDPISEHNRLYWYRQTLGQGPEFLTYFQNEAQLEKSRLLSDRFSAERPKGSFSTLEIQRTEQGDSAMYLCASNRDSVYGYTFGSGTRLTVV.

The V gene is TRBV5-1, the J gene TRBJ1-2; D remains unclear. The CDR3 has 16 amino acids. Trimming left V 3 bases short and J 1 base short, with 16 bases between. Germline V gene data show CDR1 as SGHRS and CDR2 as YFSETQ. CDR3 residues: CASSSTDSPRNYGYTF. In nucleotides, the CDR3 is TGCGCCAGCAGCTCCACTGATTCCCCTCGTAACTATGGCTACACCTTC.

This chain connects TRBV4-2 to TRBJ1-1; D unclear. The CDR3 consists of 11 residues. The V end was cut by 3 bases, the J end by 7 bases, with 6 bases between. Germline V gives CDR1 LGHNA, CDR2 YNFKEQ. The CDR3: CASSQDFEAFF. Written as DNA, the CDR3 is TGTGCCAGCAGCCAGGATTTTGAAGCTTTCTTT.

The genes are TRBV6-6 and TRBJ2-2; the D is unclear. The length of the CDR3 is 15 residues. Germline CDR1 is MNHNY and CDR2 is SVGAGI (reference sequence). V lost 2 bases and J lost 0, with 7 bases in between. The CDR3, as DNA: TGTGCCAGCAGTTACCTCCACTCGAACACCGGGGAGCTGTTTTTT. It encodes CASSYLHSNTGELFF.

CDR3 in DNA: TGTGCCAGCAGTGCCGAAAGGTCGTCGGGATCTGGGGCCAACGTCCTGACTTTC. Protein product: CASSAERSSGSGANVLTF. This sequence joins TRBV25-1 and TRBJ2-6, with a tentative D call TRBD2 (5 bases). The CDR3 consists of 18 residues. CDR1 MGHDK and CDR2 SYGVNS come from the germline V gene. Between the trimmed V and J ends, which lost 4 bases and 1 base, there was a span of 17 bases. Full variable domain (rest looked up from reference TRBV25-1 and TRBJ2-6): EADIYQTPRYLVIGTGKKITLECSQTMGHDKMYWYQQDPGMELHLIHYSYGVNSTEKGDLSSESTVSRIRTEHFPLTLESARPSHTSQYLCASSAERSSGSGANVLTFGAGSRLTVL.

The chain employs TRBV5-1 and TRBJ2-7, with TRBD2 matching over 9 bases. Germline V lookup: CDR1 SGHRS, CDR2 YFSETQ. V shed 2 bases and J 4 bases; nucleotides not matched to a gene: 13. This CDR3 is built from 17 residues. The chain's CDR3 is CASSFRPPLSGGYEQYF. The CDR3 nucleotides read TGCGCCAGCAGCTTCCGACCGCCCCTTAGCGGGGGATACGAGCAGTACTTC.